This TCR beta chain originates from a study of blood T cell repertoires in COVID-19. Measured with immunoSEQ multiplex PCR; TCRdb has only the in-frame clones, and not every one. The sample has about 330,000 clones, 80% to 90% seen once; the top ten hold approximately 9.4%. In germline, CDR1 is MNHEY, CDR2 SMNVEV (reference sequence). There are 13 residues in the CDR3. Trimming took off 2 bases at V and 5 bases at J, with 8 bases between the two ends. The sequence derives from a man aged 25-40 years with COVID-19, enrolled during active disease. The rearrangement links TRBV27 to TRBJ2-3; D gene unclear. Sequenced sample: peripheral blood. The CDR3 is CASSLELRDTQYF. The CDR3 DNA sequence: TGTGCCAGCAGTTTAGAACTTCGAGATACGCAGTATTTT.